This T cell receptor beta chain was documented in a study of CD8 T cells in ankylosing spondylitis. Trimming left V 4 bases short and J 2 bases short, with 12 bases between. Per the germline V gene, CDR1 is SGDLS and CDR2 is YYNGEE. The CDR3 spans 14 residues. The study's findings and limits: Characteristic, it appeared, of ankylosing spondylitis blood was a TCR beta motif of 7 or 8 highly homologous variants.

MiXCR was run by TCRdb on the 5' RACE reads, yielding one entry per CDR3 protein. The table includes 200,000 to 250,000 distinct CDR3 sequences, 9.5% to 12% detected once. This clonotype has a handful of counts. The target antigen is unknown. The receptor was isolated from a male donor with ankylosing spondylitis or in good health (not recorded which). The rearrangement uses TRBV9 and TRBJ2-5; a weak D match, TRBD1 (6 bases). The material sequenced was blood, either unsorted or a sorted T cell fraction (not recorded which). Written as DNA, the CDR3 is TGTGCCAGCAGCCGTTCTGGACAGCAAGAGACCCAGTACTTC. Protein: CASSRSGQQETQYF.